These 9 T cell receptor beta chains came from one sample sequenced in a study of cytomegalovirus exposure and HLA in healthy donors. Amplification used 60 Vbeta primers and 13 Jbeta primers. Sequenced by immunoSEQ multiplex PCR; TCRdb stores in-frame clones only, minus some. The sample has about 130,000 clones, more than 70% seen once. Sequencing was done on a sample of PBMCs. The receptors come from a woman aged 55 to 70 in good health and CMV-seronegative.

V usage is TRBV5-1 and J usage is TRBJ1-4; D is undetermined. The CDR3 consists of 14 residues. Germline V gene lookup returns CDR1 SGHRS and CDR2 YFSETQ. Trimming shortened V by 0 bases and J by 2 bases, and 5 bases separated the two germline ends. As DNA, the CDR3 is TGCGCCAGCAGCTTGGGAGGGACTAATGAAAAACTGTTTTTT. Amino acids: CASSLGGTNEKLFF.

This chain joins TRBV30 and TRBJ2-5, with TRBD2 matching 10 bases. Germline lookup yields CDR1 GTSNPN and CDR2 SVGIG (reference sequence). CDR3 length: 16 amino acids. With 0 bases clipped from V and 0 bases from J, the junction kept 4 bases outside the gene matches. Here the CDR3 DNA reads TGTGCCTGGAGTGTACTAGCGGGAAAGTACCAAGAGACCCAGTACTTC. Protein: CAWSVLAGKYQETQYF. The full variable domain, in which reference TRBV30 and TRBJ2-5 provide the parts outside the CDR3, is SQTIHQWPATLVQPVGSPLSLECTVEGTSNPNLYWYRQAAGRGLQLLFYSVGIGQISSEVPQNLSASRPQDRQFILSSKKLLLSDSGFYLCAWSVLAGKYQETQYFGPGTRLLVL.

The V gene is TRBV2, the J gene TRBJ2-7, with 11 bases fitting TRBD2. Germline assignment: CDR1 SNHLY and CDR2 FYNNEI. CDR3 length: 15 residues. V was pared by 5 bases and J by 0 bases, with 3 bases of the junction left unmatched. The CDR3 sequence is CASSLSGGASYEQYF. The CDR3 nucleotides are TGTGCCAGCAGTCTTAGCGGGGGGGCCTCCTACGAGCAGTACTTC.

The CDR3 bases are TGTGCCAGCAGCCAATTTGGACTAGCGGGGGGGAATGAGCAGTTCTTC. As protein: CASSQFGLAGGNEQFF. The chain is built from TRBV2 and TRBJ2-1; 15 bases fit TRBD2. The CDR3 is made up of 16 amino acids. CDR1 is SNHLY, CDR2 FYNNEI, per germline. V was pared by 6 bases and J by 7 bases, with 7 bases of the junction left unmatched. Drawing the rest from reference TRBV2 and TRBJ2-1, the complete variable domain is EPEVTQTPSHQVTQMGQEVILRCVPISNHLYFYWYRQILGQKVEFLVSFYNNEISEKSEIFDDQFSVERPDGSNFTLKIRSTKLEDSAMYFCASSQFGLAGGNEQFFGPGTRLTVL.

The V and J genes are TRBV23-1 and TRBJ2-5; tentative D call: TRBD2 (5 bases). TRBV23-1 is given ORF status, its function remaining uncertain. Trimming shortened V by 0 bases and J by 5 bases, and 16 bases separated the two germline ends. The CDR3 length is 16 residues. The CDR3 reads CASSQSARAGTETQYF. The DNA of the CDR3 is TGCGCCAGCAGTCAATCGGCGAGGGCGGGCACGGAGACCCAGTACTTC.

The chain joins TRBV19 to TRBJ2-1, with 9 bases lining up with TRBD1. The CDR3 covers 15 residues. V lost 3 bases to trimming and J lost 8 bases; unmatched junction nucleotides: 8. Germline assignment: CDR1 LNHDA and CDR2 SQIVND (reference sequence). CDR3 in DNA: TGTGCCAGTAGTATGGCGGGACAGGGTTGGCATGAGCAGTTCTTC. It encodes CASSMAGQGWHEQFF.

The chain carries TRBV19 and TRBJ2-2, with TRBD2 matching 11 bases. Losses at the gene ends were 6 bases for V and 2 bases for J; bases not matched to a gene: 8. CDR3 length equals 17 residues. Per germline, CDR1 LNHDA and CDR2 SQIVND (reference sequence). This CDR3 is CASRVGTSGSNTGELFF. CDR3 bases: TGTGCCAGTAGGGTTGGCACTAGCGGGAGCAACACCGGGGAGCTGTTTTTT.

V gene TRBV2 combines with J gene TRBJ2-7, with 9 positions matching TRBD1. CDR3 size: 16 residues. Trimming cost V 2 bases and J 2 bases; bases outside gene matches: 7. Germline lookup yields CDR1 SNHLY and CDR2 FYNNEI. The CDR3 protein is CASSERWTGATYEQYF. CDR3 DNA: TGTGCCAGCAGTGAACGATGGACAGGGGCCACCTACGAGCAGTACTTC.

This clone was counted only a few times. V is TRBV28 and J is TRBJ2-6; D is perhaps TRBD2 (6 bases). The CDR3 spans 14 residues. From germline, CDR1 is MDHEN and CDR2 SYDVKM. V was trimmed by 6 bases and J by 0 bases, leaving 6 bases between them. CDR3 loop: CASREGSGANVLTF. The CDR3 region has the DNA TGTGCCAGCAGGGAGGGCTCTGGGGCCAACGTCCTGACTTTC.